One T cell receptor (beta chain) is described in this entry. Its antigen specificity is not known. No quality values exist for individual bases; no much larger clone is one base distant. The entry originates in a study of CD8 T cells in Susac syndrome (dated by TCRdb to about 2019). For the study in its entirety: Whether CD8+ T cell activation and differentiation in Susac syndrome was antigen driven was tested using repertoire sequencing. CD8+ T cell repertoire clonality was compared between fewer than 13 healthy donors, some 14 Susac syndrome patients and approximately 16 multiple sclerosis patients.

Beyond this particular receptor, the publication reports: The number of individuals in the TCR sequencing and HLA analysis was recognized as being relatively small.

Peripheral blood CD8+ and CD4+ T cells from healthy donors, Susac syndrome patients and multiple sclerosis patients were profiled using high-throughput TCR beta sequencing. The multiple sclerosis controls were treatment-naive patients whose relapsing-remitting disease, either stable or active, fulfilled the revised McDonald criteria. Bulk CD8+ and CD4+ T cells were purified by magnetic negative isolation, whereas CD8+ TEMRA cells were enriched by FACS. Blood was drawn into EDTA tubes, processed within 24 hours, and PBMCs were isolated by density gradient centrifugation. PBMCs destined for TCR sequencing were cryopreserved in liquid nitrogen and later thawed in a 37 °C water bath. The sorted or isolated CD4+, CD8+ and CD8+ TEMRA cells reached a purity of at least 90%. RNA was extracted using the RNeasy kit, and roughly 0.45 to 1 microgram was reverse transcribed with random hexamers. The immunoSEQ multiplex PCR assay, covering 54 Vbeta and 13 Jbeta segments, was used to amplify TCR beta CDR3 regions. Bias from PCR amplification was corrected by using a synthetic template baseline for primer optimization and for computational correction. The original pipeline was this. Reads were annotated to V, D and J genes according to IMGT and were analyzed with immunoSEQ Analyzer, with only productive sequences retained. Clonality was calculated as one minus the Shannon entropy normalized by log2 of the number of productive unique sequences. Public and private clones were assessed among the 100 most prevalent clones of each patient and control. Clones were defined as Susac-specific if absent from the healthy and MS cohorts, from more than 900 published viral clones and from other ImmuneACCESS disease sequences. Through fastp at Q25 and MiXCR, TCRdb rebuilt clones from the public reads, retaining in-frame beta chains. Rows matching on CDR3 protein sequence are summarized as one entry with the most common DNA and genes. The V and J calls were determined by TCRdb, not by the authors. Across this sample there are around 180,000 distinct CDR3 sequences, with around 95% seen only once. The top ten clones comprise 0.15% to 0.2% of the sample.

This clonotype was obtained from a human donor with multiple sclerosis. The sequenced material came from CD8+ T cells from PBMCs.

The sequenced DNA: TGTGCCAGCAGTTTACTATGGCGCCAAGAGACCCAGTACTTC. The resulting protein is CASSLLWRQETQYF. The chain employs TRBV28 and TRBJ2-5, with an unclear D gene assignment. The junction shows trimming of 2 bases on V and 1 base on J, plus 8 bases between the germline ends. From the cysteine through the phenylalanine, the CDR3 covers 14 amino acids. The read is trimmed to its CDR3 DNA, 42 bases read in frame from base 1. CDR1 and CDR2 are drawn from the germline V gene: MDHEN, SYDVKM.